This record concerns one T cell receptor beta chain sequence. Clones were sequenced by immunoSEQ multiplex PCR, and TCRdb holds only the in-frame ones, with some missing. The sample holds 45,000 to 65,000 clones, roughly 90% seen once. The data derive from a study of OX40 agonist ivuxolimab in advanced cancers. As for the study in general: All patients had ivuxolimab intravenously every 2 weeks at 0.01 to 10 mg/kg. The study reported partial responses in three patients: one hepatocellular carcinoma, two cutaneous melanoma. Of the participants, over 30% had some prior anti-PD-1, anti-PD-L1 or anti-CTLA-4 therapy, which was allowed.

The investigators sampled blood at baseline, at cycle 4 day 1, and at cycle 7 day 1. The germline V gene encodes CDR1 GTSNPN and CDR2 SVGIG (reference sequence). The CDR3 is made up of 14 amino acids. With 5 bases clipped from V and 0 bases from J, the junction kept 3 bases outside the gene matches. The specimen comprised CD4+ or CD8+ T cells sorted from blood, sampled in a trial of the OX40 agonist ivuxolimab. J is TRBJ1-1 and V is TRBV30, with TRBD1 matching 10 bases. This receptor was identified in an adult with an advanced solid tumor such as melanoma, head and neck, liver or kidney cancer. The CDR3 DNA follows: TGTGCCTGGGTGGGACAGGGGATGAACACTGAAGCTTTCTTT. It codes for CAWVGQGMNTEAFF. The full variable domain, completed using reference TRBV30 and TRBJ1-1, is SQTIHQWPATLVQPVGSPLSLECTVEGTSNPNLYWYRQAAGRGLQLLFYSVGIGQISSEVPQNLSASRPQDRQFILSSKKLLLSDSGFYLCAWVGQGMNTEAFFGQGTRLTVV.